This TCR beta chain was found in a study of CD8 T cells in ankylosing spondylitis. Findings and limits, study-wide: With a CD8+ phenotype, disease-linked clones were relatively rare in peripheral blood. The study identified a TCR beta motif of fewer than 10 highly homologous variants that appeared characteristic of ankylosing spondylitis blood. Earlier reports found some motif variants in synovial fluid and blood in reactive arthritis.

This clonotype was seen at least ten times. Its antigen is unknown. CDR3 length: 13 residues. Per germline, CDR1 LGHDT and CDR2 YNNKEL (reference sequence). Trimming removed 1 base from V and 4 bases from J, with 7 bases in between. TCRdb re-derived calls from the 5' RACE reads in MiXCR, one entry per CDR3 protein. Here the sample spans 200,000 to 250,000 distinct CDR3 sequences, roughly 25% being singletons. Sequencing was carried out using blood, either unsorted or a sorted T cell fraction (not recorded which). This chain links TRBV3-1 with TRBJ1-2; D is unresolved. The origin of this receptor is a male donor with ankylosing spondylitis or in good health (not recorded which). CDR3 in amino acids: CASSQVGSYGYTF. DNA of the CDR3: TGTGCCAGCAGCCAAGTTGGCAGCTATGGCTACACCTTC.